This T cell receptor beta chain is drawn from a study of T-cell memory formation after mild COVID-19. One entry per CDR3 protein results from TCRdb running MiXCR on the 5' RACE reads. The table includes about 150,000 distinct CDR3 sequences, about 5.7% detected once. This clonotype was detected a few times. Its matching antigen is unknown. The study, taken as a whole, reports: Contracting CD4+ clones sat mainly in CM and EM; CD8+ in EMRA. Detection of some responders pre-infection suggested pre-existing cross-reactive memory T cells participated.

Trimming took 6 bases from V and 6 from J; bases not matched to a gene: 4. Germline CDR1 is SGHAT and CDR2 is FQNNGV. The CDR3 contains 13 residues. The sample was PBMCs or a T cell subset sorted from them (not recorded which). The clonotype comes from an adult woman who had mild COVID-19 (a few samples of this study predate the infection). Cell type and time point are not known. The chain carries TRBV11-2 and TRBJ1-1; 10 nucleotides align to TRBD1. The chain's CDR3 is CASRWDRGPEAFF. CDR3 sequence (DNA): TGTGCCAGCAGGTGGGACAGGGGCCCTGAAGCTTTCTTT. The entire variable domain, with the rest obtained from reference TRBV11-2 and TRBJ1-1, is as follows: EAGVAQSPRYKIIEKRQSVAFWCNPISGHATLYWYQQILGQGPKLLIQFQNNGVVDDSQLPKDRFSAERLKGVDSTLKIQPAKLEDSAVYLCASRWDRGPEAFFGQGTRLTVV.